This TCR beta chain emerged from a study of T cells after yellow fever vaccination (dated by TCRdb to between 2018 and 2021). With regard to the full study: The SMART-Seq v4 Ultra Low Input RNA kit was used to prepare libraries from fractions with low cell numbers. Two healthy male donors made up the cohort, one aged 18 to 30 years and the other aged 30 to 40 years. To follow T-cell clones before and after both primary and booster YFV17D yellow fever vaccination, bulk TCR alpha and beta repertoires underwent longitudinal sequencing. Blood samples were taken at several timepoints before and after primary and secondary immunization, and bulk PBMC replicates and cell subsets were isolated.

Sequencing was performed on an Illumina NovaSeq 6000. TCR cDNA was synthesized by 5'RACE template switching, through which a universal primer site and unique molecular identifiers were introduced. Priming of cDNA synthesis was performed from both the TCR alpha and TCR beta constant segments. Two PCR steps were used to amplify libraries, with sample barcodes and sequencing adapters being added in the second step. Libraries were sequenced on Illumina HiSeq 2500 (2x100 bp) or NovaSeq (2x150 bp). The published analysis was carried out like this. Reads were demultiplexed and collapsed into UMI consensus sequences with MIGEC, and V(D)J alignment was performed with MiXCR. Vaccine-responding clonotypes were identified with edgeR using replicate PBMC samples, with FDR below 0.01 and a log2 fold change above 5 up to day 15 being required. Each bulk clonotype received a CD4 or CD8 identity based on whether the sequenced CD4 or CD8 repertoire contained that clonotype at higher abundance. In-frame beta chains were kept once TCRdb had trimmed the public reads at Q25 with fastp and called clones with MiXCR. All rows with the same CDR3 protein become a single entry with the most common DNA and genes. What appears here as the V and J calls and clone size reflects TCRdb's work, not the paper's. This sample has about 300,000 distinct CDR3 sequences in its table, and approximately 10% of those were observed once. The ten largest make up around 3.3% of the sample.

Broad study findings and their caveats: Computational filtering was needed because FACS-sorted repertoires could contain abundant contaminating clonotypes from the bulk population. Most clones expanded after primary vaccination (almost 98% of CD4 and roughly 90% of CD8) were re-detected after the booster, suggesting that broad memory maintenance occurred. The secondary T-cell response was found to be weaker but faster than the primary response, with a peak reached on day 5 rather than on day 15. A small fraction of clonotypes showed up in both the CD4 and CD8 compartments, probably as a result of convergent recombination. Because the study included only two donors, the extent to which the findings can be generalized is limited.

In the germline V gene, CDR1 corresponds to SGHTA and CDR2 to FQGNSA. Its CDR3 holds 13 amino acids, cysteine through phenylalanine. Only CDR3 DNA is held: 39 bases, read in frame from base 1. V was cut back by 1 base and J by 4 bases, leaving a gap of 5 bases between them. This clonotype has ten or more counts. The target of this receptor is not known. No base qualities exist here, and no much larger clone lies one base off it. The treatment or condition tag for this specimen amounts to: live attenuated yellow fever vaccine strain. PBMCs were isolated from peripheral blood using a standard Ficoll-Paque protocol. CD4 and CD8 T-cell fractions were isolated with Dynabeads CD4 and CD8 positive selection kits. TriZol was used to extract RNA from bulk PBMCs, from CD4 and CD8 fractions, and from dextramer-positive and dextramer-negative fractions.

The sequenced sample was CD4+ T cells sorted from PBMCs, obtained 5 days after the yellow fever booster vaccination. The receptor was isolated from a young man who received the YFV17D yellow fever vaccine. The chain links TRBV7-2 with TRBJ2-1, with an unclear D gene assignment. The bases are TGTGCCAGCAGCTTAGACAGATACAATGAGCAGTTCTTC. Translation gives CASSLDRYNEQFF.